The next 6 T cell receptor beta chains were all read from a single sample in a study of T cell repertoires in cytomegalovirus infection. Using its own MiXCR run on the reads, TCRdb lists one record per CDR3 protein. The sample records about 100,000 distinct CDR3 sequences, approximately 16% being singletons. Sequencing used PBMCs. Source of these receptors: a human donor in good health (CMV status not recorded). Some clones in this sample may be carry-over from other donors' samples.

V is TRBV2 and J is TRBJ2-3, with 7 bases fitting TRBD2. The CDR3 length is 14 residues. J gave up 2 bases and V 6 bases, and 5 bases lay outside the gene matches. Per the germline V gene, CDR1 is SNHLY and CDR2 is FYNNEI. The CDR3 sequence: CASSGTTNTDTQYF. In nucleotides, the CDR3 is TGTGCCAGCAGCGGGACTACTAACACAGATACGCAGTATTTT.

In this sample, this clonotype turned up many times. V gene TRBV7-9 combines with J gene TRBJ2-3; TRBD2 might be the D (5 bases). The CDR3 consists of 14 residues. The ends were cut back, 6 bases at V and 6 bases at J, with 16 bases in the middle. Germline V gives CDR1 SEHNR, CDR2 FQNEAQ (reference sequence). This CDR3 is CASSPRGRYDTQYF. The DNA of the CDR3 is TGTGCCAGCAGTCCCCGAGGGCGATATGATACGCAGTATTTT.

This rearrangement joins TRBV10-3 to TRBJ2-7; D may be TRBD2 (5 bases). The CDR3 is 13 residues long. Trimming pared 0 bases from V and 6 bases from J, leaving 9 bases between. Germline V CDR1 and CDR2: ENHRY, SYGVKD. The CDR3 spells CAISESIGSEQYF. The CDR3 nucleotides are TGTGCCATCAGTGAGTCGATAGGGAGCGAGCAGTACTTC.

The chain recombines TRBV11-1 with TRBJ1-1, with D hard to call. Trimming stripped 5 bases from V and 1 base from J, with 8 bases between. The CDR3 is made up of 13 amino acids. Germline V lookup: CDR1 SGHAT, CDR2 FQDESV (reference sequence). Here the CDR3 reads CASSPPPNTEAFF. Written as DNA, the CDR3 is TGTGCCAGCAGCCCCCCCCCGAACACTGAAGCTTTCTTT.

This clonotype was seen many times. The CDR3 DNA follows: TGCAGTGCGCCGGACACAACGCGTGAAAAACTGTTTTTT. It yields the protein CSAPDTTREKLFF. This chain connects TRBV20-1 to TRBJ1-4, with D tentatively TRBD1 (5 bases). The CDR3 loop spans 13 amino acids. V lost 6 bases, J lost 7 bases, and 15 bases lay in between. Germline CDR1 is DFQATT and CDR2 is SNEGSKA (reference sequence).

This rearrangement joins TRBV7-4 to TRBJ1-4, with 8 bases aligning to TRBD1. This CDR3 has 14 residues. With V trimmed by 5 bases and J by 7 bases, 6 bases remained unmatched. Germline V gene lookup returns CDR1 SGHVT and CDR2 SQSDAQ. The CDR3 DNA reads as TGTGCCAGCAGCCCGGACAGGGCTGGTGAAAAACTGTTTTTT. Its protein product is CASSPDRAGEKLFF.